This T cell receptor beta chain derives from a study of PD-1 blockade in classical Hodgkin lymphoma. V gave up 7 bases and J gave up 5 bases; unmatched junction bases: 2. The CDR3 has 11 residues. The germline V gene encodes CDR1 SNHLY and CDR2 FYNNEI. This clone was counted a single time. Clones were sequenced by immunoSEQ multiplex PCR, and TCRdb holds only the in-frame ones, with some missing. The table shows about 27,000 clones, with about three quarters occurring only once. Brentuximab vedotin exposure varied among the patients, all of whom had relapsed after autologous stem cell transplantation. CD4+ T cells were purified from thawed PBMCs by magnetic negative selection. Complete response, partial response or progressive disease made up the best responses.

The chain combines TRBV2 with TRBJ2-7, with 7 bases identical to TRBD2. Sequencing used CD4+ T cells from blood, obtained at baseline. The source of this sequence is a human donor with classical Hodgkin lymphoma. CDR3 region: CASTAGDEQYF. The CDR3, as DNA: TGTGCCAGCACCGCGGGGGACGAGCAGTACTTC.